One and the same sample provided the 30 T cell receptor beta chains below, sequenced in a study of cytomegalovirus exposure and HLA in healthy donors. TCRdb keeps only in-frame clones here, not all; method: immunoSEQ multiplex PCR. Among roughly 80,000 clones listed, around 92% were seen once. The specimen was PBMCs. The receptors originated from a man between 18 and 29 years old in good health and CMV-seronegative.

CDR3 amino acids: CASRAGREAFF. Written as DNA, the CDR3 is TGTGCCTCGAGGGCAGGGCGTGAAGCTTTCTTT. The chain carries TRBV30 and TRBJ1-1; D may be TRBD1 (5 bases). CDR1 GTSNPN and CDR2 SVGIG come from the germline V gene (reference sequence). The length of the CDR3 is 11 residues. V dropped 7 bases and J dropped 7 bases, with 13 bases sitting between them.

The V gene is TRBV2, the J gene TRBJ2-7; 7 positions match TRBD1. CDR3 length equals 15 residues. The junction had 6 bases not matched to a gene; V was cut back by 1 base and J by 3 bases. Germline loops: CDR1 SNHLY, CDR2 FYNNEI. The CDR3 DNA is TGTGCCAGCAGTGAAGGCCCAGGGGGTATCTACGAGCAGTACTTC. Amino acid sequence: CASSEGPGGIYEQYF.

V gene TRBV28 combines with J gene TRBJ1-4; tentatively, D is TRBD1 (6 bases). V was pared by 6 bases and J by 6 bases, with 14 bases between. The CDR3 totals 14 residues. Germline V gives CDR1 MDHEN, CDR2 SYDVKM. CDR3 amino acids: CASRLQGGDEKLFF. For the CDR3, the DNA is TGTGCCAGCAGGTTACAGGGAGGCGATGAAAAACTGTTTTTT.

The genes are TRBV2 and TRBJ2-7; 10 positions agree with TRBD2. CDR1 is SNHLY and CDR2 is FYNNEI in the germline V gene. The length of the CDR3 is 17 residues. V gave up 3 bases and J gave up 0 bases; unmatched junction bases: 8. For the CDR3, the DNA is TGTGCCAGCAGTGATTACCGTCTAGCGGGGGTCTCCTACGAGCAGTACTTC. It yields the protein CASSDYRLAGVSYEQYF.

J is TRBJ1-4 and V is TRBV11-3, with D perhaps TRBD1 (5 bases). Trimming stripped 1 base from V and 14 bases from J, with 14 bases between. This CDR3 is built from 13 residues. The V gene's germline CDR1 is SGHNT and CDR2 YENEEA. Here the CDR3 reads CASSLAAGLRLFF. For the CDR3, the DNA is TGTGCCAGCAGCTTAGCGGCAGGGCTCAGGCTGTTTTTT.

This clone occurred once. The chain carries TRBV11-3 and TRBJ2-1, with 11 bases that match TRBD2. Germline V CDR1 and CDR2: SGHNT, YENEEA. The CDR3 covers 15 residues. V was pared by 4 bases and J by 8 bases, with 7 bases of the junction left unmatched. CDR3 residues: CASSYSGGAKYEQFF. CDR3 nucleotide sequence: TGTGCCAGCAGCTATAGCGGGGGGGCCAAATATGAGCAGTTCTTC.

The V gene is TRBV11-3, the J gene TRBJ2-1, with D possibly matching TRBD2 (6 bases). V was cut by 2 bases and J by 16 bases, with 15 bases left in between. The V gene's germline CDR1 is SGHNT and CDR2 YENEEA. This CDR3 is 12 amino acids long. The CDR3 protein is CASSLSFGSPFF. As DNA, the CDR3 is TGTGCCAGCAGCTTAAGTTTCGGGAGTCCCTTCTTC.

The V and J genes are TRBV9 and TRBJ2-7; perhaps TRBD1 as D (5 bases). Deletions cut 3 bases from V and 4 bases from J, with 11 bases between. This CDR3 spans 13 amino acids. Germline loops: CDR1 SGDLS, CDR2 YYNGEE. DNA of the CDR3: TGTGCCAGCAGCGCGAACCAGGGTTACGAGCAGTACTTC. Amino acid sequence: CASSANQGYEQYF.

V usage is TRBV12-5 and J usage is TRBJ2-7; 9 positions agree with TRBD1. The junction had 6 bases not matched to a gene; V was cut back by 6 bases and J by 0 bases. Per germline, CDR1 LGHNT and CDR2 FRNRAP. The CDR3 runs 15 residues. Written as DNA, the CDR3 is TGTGCTAGTGGCGACGGGGACAGGGTCTCCTACGAGCAGTACTTC. Its translation: CASGDGDRVSYEQYF.

This rearrangement joins TRBV4-1 to TRBJ2-3; 8 bases are shared with TRBD2. This CDR3 spans 19 amino acids. Germline V lookup: CDR1 MGHRA, CDR2 YSYEKL. Trimming at V came to 3 bases and at J to 0 bases, leaving 14 bases not matched to a gene. The CDR3: CASSQYFAGGHTSTDTQYF. The CDR3 DNA reads TGCGCCAGCAGCCAGTACTTTGCGGGGGGTCATACTAGCACAGATACGCAGTATTTT.

This clone was picked up a small number of times. V usage is TRBV18 and J usage is TRBJ2-1; 12 bases map to TRBD2. The CDR3 is 14 residues long. The V and J ends lost 5 bases and 7 bases, in that order; junction bases with no gene match: 3. CDR1 and CDR2 from the germline V gene are KGHSH and LQKENI. The CDR3, as DNA: TGTGCCAGCTCAGCGACTAGCGGGAGTAATGAGCAGTTCTTC. This encodes CASSATSGSNEQFF.

The V and J genes are TRBV7-6 and TRBJ2-1, with D possibly matching TRBD2 (5 bases). Trimming removed 1 base at V and 6 bases at J, with 16 bases between. Germline values: CDR1 SGHVS, CDR2 FNYEAQ. The CDR3 totals 16 residues. CDR3 loop: CASSLDGELGVNEQFF. Here the CDR3 DNA reads TGTGCCAGCAGCTTAGACGGGGAACTAGGCGTCAATGAGCAGTTCTTC.

V gene TRBV2 combines with J gene TRBJ2-3; TRBD1 agrees at 8 bases. The germline CDR1 and CDR2 sequences are SNHLY and FYNNEI. This CDR3 comprises 14 residues. J was trimmed by 2 bases and V by 8 bases; bases with no gene match: 6. The CDR3 DNA follows: TGTGCCAGCCTAAGGGACAGGTTCACAGATACGCAGTATTTT. Encoded protein: CASLRDRFTDTQYF.

This clone was seen once. This sequence joins TRBV13 and TRBJ2-2; TRBD2 matches at 14 bases. Germline V gives CDR1 PRHDT, CDR2 FYEKMQ (reference sequence). Trimming at V came to 5 bases and at J to 13 bases, leaving 9 bases not matched to a gene. The CDR3 totals 15 residues. CDR3 residues: CASSPYGLAGGRLFF. The CDR3 nucleotides read TGTGCCAGCAGCCCCTATGGACTAGCGGGGGGCAGGCTGTTTTTT.

The rearrangement links TRBV2 to TRBJ1-6; D perhaps matches TRBD1 (5 bases). CDR3 size: 17 residues. Germline CDR1 reads SNHLY; CDR2 reads FYNNEI. The V gene lost 2 bases and the J gene lost 0 bases, with 11 bases spanning the gap. CDR3 region: CASSEFMGGSYNSPLHF. DNA of the CDR3: TGTGCCAGCAGTGAATTCATGGGGGGCTCCTATAATTCACCCCTCCACTTT.

The V call is TRBV5-1, the J call TRBJ2-1, with 9 bases lining up with TRBD2. Trimming cost V 4 bases and J 8 bases; bases outside gene matches: 13. CDR3 length equals 16 residues. The V gene's germline CDR1 is SGHRS and CDR2 YFSETQ. CDR3 sequence (DNA): TGCGCCAGCAGCAGTTTTAGCGGGGGTGTTACGGATGAGCAGTTCTTC. This codes for CASSSFSGGVTDEQFF.

V gene TRBV2 combines with J gene TRBJ2-5, with D maybe TRBD2 (7 bases). Germline lookup yields CDR1 SNHLY and CDR2 FYNNEI. The V end lost 6 bases, the J end lost 2 bases, and 28 bases lay between the germline ends. This CDR3 contains 19 residues. The CDR3 spells CASRSRRGSGRGLQETQYF. The CDR3 DNA reads TGTGCCAGCAGATCTAGGAGGGGGAGCGGGCGGGGGCTTCAAGAGACCCAGTACTTC.

The chain has TRBV7-8 and TRBJ2-1; 7 nucleotides match TRBD2. CDR3 size: 15 residues. Germline values: CDR1 SGHVS, CDR2 FQNEAQ. Trimming cost V 5 bases and J 7 bases; bases outside gene matches: 11. The CDR3 spells CASSTWGGGGNEQFF. CDR3 nucleotide sequence: TGTGCCAGCAGCACTTGGGGAGGCGGGGGAAATGAGCAGTTCTTC. The full variable domain, completed using reference TRBV7-8 and TRBJ2-1, is GAGVSQSPRYKVAKRGQDVALRCDPISGHVSLFWYQQALGQGPEFLTYFQNEAQLDKSGLPSDRFFAERPEGSVSTLKIQRTQQEDSAVYLCASSTWGGGGNEQFFGPGTRLTVL.

The V gene is TRBV19, the J gene TRBJ1-1, with 9 bases lining up with TRBD1. Trimming at V came to 4 bases and at J to 1 base, leaving 4 bases not matched to a gene. The CDR3 is made up of 15 amino acids. CDR1 is LNHDA, CDR2 SQIVND, per germline (reference sequence). The CDR3 DNA sequence: TGTGCCAGTAGTAGTCCGGGACAGGGGAACACTGAAGCTTTCTTT. This encodes CASSSPGQGNTEAFF.

This chain joins TRBV7-2 and TRBJ2-3, with TRBD2 identical over 9 bases. With V trimmed by 1 base and J by 7 bases, 6 bases remained unmatched. CDR3 length: 15 residues. Germline lookup yields CDR1 SGHTA and CDR2 FQGNSA. Here the CDR3 reads CASSLDSSGAYTQYF. CDR3 DNA sequence: TGTGCCAGCAGCTTAGATTCTAGCGGGGCTTATACGCAGTATTTT.

This chain uses TRBV7-2 with TRBJ1-4; D gene uncertain. CDR1 is SGHTA and CDR2 is FQGNSA in the germline V gene. CDR3 length equals 15 residues. Trimming pared 5 bases from V and 4 bases from J, leaving 14 bases between. CDR3 protein: CASSRMAGYNEKLFF. In nucleotides, the CDR3 is TGTGCCAGCAGCCGCATGGCAGGCTATAATGAAAAACTGTTTTTT.

The chain couples TRBV18 to TRBJ1-1; no clear D. Looked up from germline, CDR1 is KGHSH and CDR2 is LQKENI. V dropped 0 bases and J dropped 4 bases, with 6 bases sitting between them. The CDR3 is 13 amino acids. In DNA form, the CDR3 reads TGTGCCAGCTCACCACCGTCCAGCACTGAAGCTTTCTTT. As protein: CASSPPSSTEAFF.

V gene TRBV10-3 combines with J gene TRBJ2-7; 8 positions agree with TRBD1. The CDR3 runs to 15 residues. V dropped 2 bases and J dropped 5; count of bases not matched to a gene: 8. Germline-derived CDR1 and CDR2 are ENHRY and SYGVKD. The CDR3 region is CAISEDRTGSDEQYF. CDR3 coding DNA: TGTGCCATCAGTGAGGATCGGACAGGGTCGGACGAGCAGTACTTC.

The chain has TRBV7-6 and TRBJ2-7; 7 bases agree with TRBD2. V lost 8 bases and J lost 6; bases outside the gene matches: 13. From germline, CDR1 is SGHVS and CDR2 FNYEAQ. The CDR3 has 14 residues. The CDR3 sequence is CASGRGLAAFEQYF. The CDR3 DNA reads TGTGCCAGCGGACGTGGGCTAGCGGCCTTCGAGCAGTACTTC.

The CDR3 DNA reads TGTGCCAGTGGATTAGGGGGGGCAGGGGCTGAAGCTTTCTTT. Its translation is CASGLGGAGAEAFF. This chain links TRBV6-5 with TRBJ1-1, with D perhaps matching TRBD1 (6 bases). The CDR3 covers 14 residues. The germline V and J ends were trimmed by 9 bases and 6 bases, with 20 bases remaining between them. Germline CDR1 reads MNHEY; CDR2 reads SVGAGI.

V and J are TRBV10-1 and TRBJ2-7; 8 nucleotides match TRBD2. J was trimmed by 0 bases and V by 4 bases; bases with no gene match: 11. The germline gives CDR1 WNHNN, CDR2 SYGVQD (reference sequence). This CDR3 spans 17 amino acids. DNA of the CDR3: TGCGCCAGCAGTGGACTTAGCGGGGTGTGGAGCTCCTACGAGCAGTACTTC. It is translated as CASSGLSGVWSSYEQYF.

The genes are TRBV27 and TRBJ2-7; 7 bases agree with TRBD2. The CDR3 is 15 residues long. Unmatched junction bases numbered 8, after V lost 3 bases and J lost 3 bases. Germline lookup yields CDR1 MNHEY and CDR2 SMNVEV (reference sequence). In DNA, the CDR3 is TGTGCCAGCAGTTTTAGCCAGGGAGGGTACTACGAGCAGTACTTC. Its translation: CASSFSQGGYYEQYF.

V usage is TRBV4-1 and J usage is TRBJ2-2; 13 bases are shared with TRBD2. V gave up 3 bases and J gave up 1 base; unmatched junction bases: 8. This CDR3 spans 19 amino acids. The germline V gene has CDR1 MGHRA and CDR2 YSYEKL. CDR3 amino acids: CASSQPTGLAGKNTGELFF. The DNA of the CDR3 is TGCGCCAGCAGCCAGCCGACGGGACTAGCGGGGAAGAACACCGGGGAGCTGTTTTTT.

V usage is TRBV7-9 and J usage is TRBJ1-2; possible D gene TRBD1, 5 bases. Per the germline V gene, CDR1 is SEHNR and CDR2 is FQNEAQ (reference sequence). Trimming took 4 bases from V and 3 from J, leaving 15 bases between them. The CDR3 extends over 15 amino acids. The CDR3 loop is CASSSLTQGDYGYTF. As DNA, the CDR3 is TGTGCCAGCAGCTCCCTGACTCAAGGGGACTATGGCTACACCTTC.

The rearrangement links TRBV4-1 to TRBJ1-3; 7 positions match TRBD1. Losses at the gene ends were 3 bases for V and 2 bases for J; bases not matched to a gene: 4. Germline lookup yields CDR1 MGHRA and CDR2 YSYEKL. CDR3 length: 15 amino acids. The CDR3 DNA follows: TGCGCCAGCAGCCACCTACAGGGGACTGGAAACACCATATATTTT. Translated: CASSHLQGTGNTIYF.